This is a list of T cell receptor beta chains from one sample in a study of blood T cell repertoires in COVID-19. Some clones are missing from TCRdb's copy, which holds only in-frame ones; the method was immunoSEQ multiplex PCR. The table lists around 12,000 clones, roughly 87% of them singletons. The material sequenced was peripheral blood. All receptors come from a man older than 75 with acute or convalescent COVID-19. Each CDR3 is given with its conserved first and last residue. D genes are given only for firm matches. Expanded clones get a size class; other rows say once, few or many, or leave the size out.

clone_size j_call v_call d_call cdr3_aa cdr3_nt
NA TRBJ1-2 TRBV2 NA CASSAQGGGTIYGYTF TGTGCCAGCAGTGCTCAGGGCGGGGGGACTATCTATGGCTACACCTTC
NA TRBJ2-3 TRBV20-1 NA CSASGLVPSTDTQYF TGCAGTGCTAGTGGGCTAGTCCCTTCCACAGATACGCAGTATTTT
NA TRBJ2-5 TRBV3-1/TRBV3-2 TRBD2 CASSQDSWVAGGRGTQYF TGTGCCAGCAGCCAAGATTCTTGGGTAGCGGGGGGGCGAGGGACCCAGTACTTC
NA TRBJ2-3 TRBV10-3 TRBD2 CAIKATSGVDTQYF TGTGCCATCAAGGCGACTAGCGGGGTAGATACGCAGTATTTT
NA TRBJ2-1 TRBV6-6 TRBD2 CASRDGGAYNEQFF TGTGCCAGCAGGGACGGGGGGGCCTACAATGAGCAGTTCTTC
NA TRBJ2-7 TRBV6-5 NA CASWGPYEQYF TGTGCCAGCTGGGGGCCCTACGAGCAGTACTTC
NA TRBJ1-1 TRBV19 TRBD1 CASSFRYRGQLRTEAFF TGTGCCAGTAGTTTTCGGTACAGGGGGCAACTCAGGACTGAAGCTTTCTTT
NA TRBJ1-3 TRBV19 NA CASTQGQSGNTIYF TGTGCCAGTACCCAGGGGCAATCTGGAAACACCATATATTTT
NA TRBJ2-1 TRBV6-2/TRBV6-3 TRBD1 CASSYGTGRQNEQFF TGTGCCAGCAGTTACGGGACAGGCAGGCAAAATGAGCAGTTCTTC
NA TRBJ2-3 TRBV2 TRBD2 CASSEFSGVVTDTQYF TGTGCCAGCAGTGAATTTAGCGGGGTGGTCACAGATACGCAGTATTTT
NA TRBJ2-1 TRBV18 TRBD1 CASSASPGTAGYNEQFF TGTGCCAGCTCAGCGAGTCCCGGGACAGCTGGCTACAATGAGCAGTTCTTC
NA TRBJ2-7 TRBV18 TRBD2 CASSPGGLAGLPYEQYF TGTGCCAGCTCACCAGGGGGACTAGCGGGGTTACCCTACGAGCAGTACTTC
NA TRBJ2-1 TRBV12-3/TRBV12-4 NA CASSRGAYNEQFF TGTGCCAGCAGCCGGGGGGCATACAATGAGCAGTTCTTC
NA TRBJ2-7 TRBV19 NA CASRSPSRDEQYF TGTGCCAGTAGATCCCCTTCCCGGGACGAGCAGTACTTC
few TRBJ1-1 TRBV30 NA CAWSRLVEGTEAFF TGTGCCTGGAGTCGTCTGGTGGAGGGCACTGAAGCTTTCTTT
NA TRBJ1-2 TRBV28 TRBD1 CASSLRTGRGGYTF TGTGCCAGCAGTTTAAGGACAGGGCGAGGTGGCTACACCTTC
NA TRBJ2-2 TRBV7-3 TRBD2 CASSPTSGGANDGELFF TGTGCCAGCAGCCCTACCAGCGGGGGGGCCAATGACGGGGAGCTGTTTTTT
NA TRBJ2-5 TRBV4-1 NA CASSQGQASYRGETQYF TGCGCCAGCAGCCAAGGACAGGCCTCCTACCGAGGGGAGACCCAGTACTTC
NA TRBJ1-4 TRBV5-1 NA CASSPEARDEKLFF TGCGCCAGCAGCCCAGAAGCTCGGGATGAAAAACTGTTTTTT
NA TRBJ2-2 TRBV5-1 NA CASSSLQGSTGELFF TGCGCCAGCAGCTCCCTACAGGGAAGCACCGGGGAGCTGTTTTTT
NA TRBJ1-4 TRBV30 NA CAWSLKERSDEKLFF TGTGCCTGGAGTTTGAAGGAGAGGTCGGATGAAAAACTGTTTTTT
once TRBJ1-2 TRBV5-1 NA CASSLAQGGGYTF TGCGCCAGCAGCTTGGCCCAGGGAGGTGGCTACACCTTC
NA TRBJ1-1 TRBV5-1 NA CASGSGQTNTEAFF TGCGCCAGCGGATCGGGACAAACGAACACTGAAGCTTTCTTT
NA TRBJ2-1 TRBV5-1 TRBD1 CASSGMSGTGLGNEQFF TGCGCCAGCAGCGGAATGTCCGGGACAGGGCTAGGTAATGAGCAGTTCTTC
NA TRBJ1-1 TRBV16 NA CASSPEGHRNTEAFF TGTGCCAGCAGCCCTGAGGGACACCGGAACACTGAAGCTTTCTTT
NA TRBJ2-5 TRBV6-5 TRBD1 CASRDPGQPIETQYF TGTGCCAGCAGGGATCCGGGACAGCCAATAGAGACCCAGTACTTC
once TRBJ2-6 TRBV4-2 NA CASSQDGPSSGANVLTF TGTGCCAGCAGCCAAGATGGGCCGAGCTCTGGGGCCAACGTCCTGACTTTC
NA TRBJ1-2 TRBV12-3/TRBV12-4 TRBD1 CASSPDRAYGYTF TGTGCCAGCAGCCCGGACAGGGCCTATGGCTACACCTTC
NA TRBJ2-5 TRBV18 NA CASSPFGGNQETQYF TGTGCCAGCTCACCATTTGGAGGGAACCAAGAGACCCAGTACTTC
NA TRBJ2-3 TRBV3-1/TRBV3-2 NA CASSDEASTDTQYF TGTGCCAGCAGCGATGAGGCTAGCACAGATACGCAGTATTTT
NA TRBJ1-2 TRBV18 TRBD1 CASSPTRDSDYYGYTF TGTGCCAGCTCACCAACTCGGGACAGCGATTACTATGGCTACACCTTC
NA TRBJ1-1 TRBV5-3 TRBD1 CARSLEGADSITEAFF TGTGCCAGAAGCTTGGAGGGGGCCGATTCGATTACTGAAGCTTTCTTT
once TRBJ1-2 TRBV19 TRBD1 CASGRGTGDGYTF TGTGCCAGTGGGCGGGGGACAGGGGATGGCTACACCTTC
NA TRBJ1-1 TRBV19 TRBD1 CASSIDLGIGGQEAFF TGTGCCAGTAGTATAGATCTGGGTATAGGGGGCCAGGAAGCTTTCTTT
NA TRBJ1-1 TRBV12-3/TRBV12-4 NA CASSLDAPSEAFF TGTGCCAGCAGTTTAGATGCTCCAAGTGAGGCTTTCTTT
NA TRBJ2-3 TRBV28 TRBD1 CASSGEQGATDTQYF TGTGCCAGCAGTGGAGAACAGGGGGCAACAGATACGCAGTATTTT
NA TRBJ1-1 TRBV18 NA CASSPTQNTEAFF TGTGCCAGCTCACCAACACAGAACACTGAAGCTTTCTTT
NA TRBJ2-1 TRBV5-4 NA CASSLPGYGDNEQFF TGTGCCAGCAGCTTACCTGGCTACGGAGACAATGAGCAGTTCTTC
NA TRBJ2-7 TRBV27 TRBD1 CASSLTPDRAREQYF TGTGCCAGCAGTTTAACCCCGGACAGGGCTCGGGAGCAGTACTTC
NA TRBJ2-3 TRBV19 NA CASSMAGSTDTQYF TGTGCCAGTAGTATGGCAGGGAGCACAGATACGCAGTATTTT
NA TRBJ2-3 TRBV29-1 TRBD2 CSVVTSGGADTQYF TGCAGCGTTGTTACTAGCGGGGGGGCAGATACGCAGTATTTT
NA TRBJ1-2 TRBV7-3 NA CASSTGNYGYTF TGTGCCAGCAGCACGGGAAACTATGGCTACACCTTC
NA TRBJ2-3 TRBV7-3 TRBD2 CASSFLPSGGRTDTQYF TGTGCCAGCAGCTTTCTCCCTAGCGGGGGCCGCACAGATACGCAGTATTTT
NA TRBJ1-5 TRBV7-2 TRBD1 CASSPRQGGNQPQHF TGTGCCAGCAGCCCACGACAGGGTGGGAATCAGCCCCAGCATTTT
NA TRBJ1-6 TRBV11-2 NA CASSLGAGVRNSPLHF TGTGCCAGCAGCTTAGGGGCAGGGGTGAGAAATTCACCCCTCCACTTT
NA TRBJ2-1 TRBV18 TRBD1 CASSLLRDRGVNEQFF TGTGCCAGCTCACTTCTCCGGGACAGGGGCGTCAATGAGCAGTTCTTC
NA TRBJ2-7 TRBV7-4 TRBD2 CASSLGLAGPHSYEQYF TGTGCCAGCAGCTTAGGGCTAGCGGGGCCCCACTCCTACGAGCAGTACTTC
NA TRBJ2-6 TRBV9 NA CASSPPLDTYSGANVLTF TGTGCCAGCAGCCCACCCCTGGACACTTACTCTGGGGCCAACGTCCTGACTTTC
NA TRBJ2-7 TRBV30 TRBD1 CAWSVGGSDEQYF TGTGCCTGGAGTGTAGGGGGCTCGGACGAGCAGTACTTC
NA TRBJ2-1 TRBV3-1/TRBV3-2 TRBD2 CASSQYAGGGSYNEQFF TGTGCCAGCAGCCAATATGCGGGGGGGGGCTCCTACAATGAGCAGTTCTTC
NA TRBJ1-4 TRBV19 TRBD1 CASRQGASEKLFF TGTGCCAGCCGACAGGGGGCAAGTGAAAAACTGTTTTTT